The entry that follows covers one T cell receptor beta chain sequence. Its specific antigen is unknown. No base quality values were provided; no much bigger clone lies one nucleotide off. This record comes from a study of blood T cell repertoires in COVID-19 (dated by TCRdb to 2020 to 2021). For the wider study: Samples covering the acute and convalescent phases of COVID-19 were provided by collaborators in the United States, Italy and Spain. The prospective study material was composed of cDNA or gDNA derived from T cells, B-cell-depleted T cells, or PBMCs. The repertoires were released in a freely available public database meant as a resource for research on the immune response to SARS-CoV-2. The samples were drawn from two sources: the first 160 participants of the ongoing ImmuneRACE study, and 1,000 to 1,500 subjects contributed by 6 global collaborators. The sample metadata nearly always contained a de-identified subject ID, COVID-19 status, age in years and sex. Deeply sampled blood TCRbeta repertoires from subjects exposed to, actively infected with, or recovered from COVID-19 were included in the dataset. HLA class I and class II types, where available, came from metadata supplied by the sample provider rather than from assay-based typing. Beyond this particular receptor, the publication reports: The amount of clinical and demographic metadata varied by source and participant and was provided uncurated.

The immunoSEQ Assay, a bias-controlled multiplex PCR, was used to amplify TCRbeta CDR3 regions from genomic DNA. Regarding the original processing steps: Within the assay, amplification of reference gene primers was used to estimate how many nucleated cells each sample contained. To quantify the absolute abundance of each unique TCRbeta CDR3 rearrangement, sequence reads were collapsed and filtered. For each sample, productive Simpson clonality was calculated by taking the square root of Simpson's diversity index across productive rearrangements. In its TCRdb copy, this immuneACCESS table keeps in-frame sequences only and misses some clones. Where compared with another copy, unresolved V genes explain less than half of these, and the others have no known cause. V and J calls and clone size are given by that table; D and trimming were obtained from the DNA. Recorded for this sample are under 200,000 clones; roughly 82% of them occurred a single time. 5.2% of the sample is in the top ten clones.

Enrolling through a virtual design, the prospective study's participants ranged in age from roughly 18 to 89 years and lived across roughly 24 United States geographic areas. In the prospective study, participants were assigned to cohorts based on the clinical history participants reported in a screening survey and a study questionnaire. In the prospective study, mobile phlebotomists collected whole blood, serum and a nasopharyngeal or oropharyngeal swab from each participant. Participants in the prospective study had the option to provide additional blood draws and questionnaires over a roughly two-month period. Blood samples from the prospective study were shipped frozen or at room temperature prior to DNA extraction. From V the trimming removes 4 bases and from J it removes 5 bases, while the gene matches leave 10 bases of the junction unaccounted for. CDR1 and CDR2, looked up from the germline V gene, are SGHTA and FQGNSA. Taken from cysteine to phenylalanine, the CDR3 has 16 residues. CDR3 DNA is the only sequence kept; it has 48 bases, read in frame from the first base.

The chain is made from TRBV7-2 and TRBJ1-1; 10 junctional bases match TRBD1. The sequencing sample was made of PBMCs or T cells enriched from blood (not recorded which). This receptor was obtained from a woman aged 60-75 years with acute COVID-19. CDR3 region: CASSYPGTGAETEAFF. The bases read TGTGCCAGCAGCTATCCCGGGACAGGGGCTGAGACTGAAGCTTTCTTT.